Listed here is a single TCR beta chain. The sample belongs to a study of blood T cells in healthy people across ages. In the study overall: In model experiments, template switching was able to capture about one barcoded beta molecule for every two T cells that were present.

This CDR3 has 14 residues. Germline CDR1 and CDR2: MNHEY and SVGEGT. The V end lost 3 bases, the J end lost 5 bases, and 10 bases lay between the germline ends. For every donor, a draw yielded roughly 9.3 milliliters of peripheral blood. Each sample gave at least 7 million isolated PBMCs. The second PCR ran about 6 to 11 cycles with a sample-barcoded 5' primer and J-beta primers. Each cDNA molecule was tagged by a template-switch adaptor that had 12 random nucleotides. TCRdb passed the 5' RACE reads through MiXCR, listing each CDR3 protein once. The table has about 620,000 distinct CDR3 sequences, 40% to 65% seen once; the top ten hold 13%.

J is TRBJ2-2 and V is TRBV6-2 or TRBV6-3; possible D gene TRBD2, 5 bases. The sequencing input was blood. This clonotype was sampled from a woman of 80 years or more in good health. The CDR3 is CASSYRGSTGELFF. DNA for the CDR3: TGTGCCAGCAGTTATCGGGGTAGTACCGGGGAGCTGTTTTTT.